This T cell receptor beta chain was identified in a study of T cell repertoires in cytomegalovirus infection. Comment on this clonotype: Its antigen is currently unknown.

The CDR3 runs 16 residues. Germline V lookup: CDR1 SGHKS, CDR2 YYEKEE (reference sequence). The ends were cut back, 0 bases at V and 0 bases at J, with 13 bases in the middle. TCRdb passed the reads through MiXCR, listing each CDR3 protein once. There are about 920,000 distinct CDR3 sequences in the sample; under 40% occur only once, and 10% to 15% lies in the top ten. This sample comprised cultured CD8+ T cells from PBMCs, obtained from culture after CMV antigen stimulation. This clonotype originated in a human donor in good health (CMV status not recorded). Some clones in this sample may be carry-over from other donors' samples. The chain is built from TRBV5-5 and TRBJ2-7; D gene unclear. For the CDR3, the DNA is TGTGCCAGCAGCTTGGACCTACAGACAACCTCCTACGAGCAGTACTTC. Translation: CASSLDLQTTSYEQYF.